This T cell receptor (beta chain) originates from a study of T cell responses to AZD1222 COVID-19 vaccine. A remark on this clone: Its specificity is not known.

Generated by immunoSEQ multiplex PCR, the TCRdb table keeps only in-frame clones and is missing some. The data hold 150,000 or so clones, with approximately 88% observed a single time. Study conclusions and caveats: Repertoire collection took place solely once the T cell response had peaked. Most donors were white British and more were female, and clonal diversity was possibly underestimated. At baseline, seropositivity was found in only a handful of AZD1222 recipients.

The germline V gene encodes CDR1 SGHKS and CDR2 YYEKEE (reference sequence). The length of the CDR3 is 17 residues. V was pared by 6 bases and J by 5 bases, with 24 bases between. The receptor comes from an adult in good health. This chain joins TRBV5-5 and TRBJ2-1; D is perhaps TRBD1 (6 bases). Source: peripheral blood, taken on day 0 of AZD1222 vaccination. CDR3 region: CASNPSRQAYSDNEQFF. The CDR3 DNA follows: TGTGCCAGCAACCCGAGCAGACAGGCCTACTCAGACAATGAGCAGTTCTTC. Complete variable domain (other parts from reference TRBV5-5 and TRBJ2-1): DAGVTQSPTHLIKTRGQQVTLRCSPISGHKSVSWYQQVLGQGPQFIFQYYEKEERGRGNFPDRFSARQFPNYSSELNVNALLLGDSALYLCASNPSRQAYSDNEQFFGPGTRLTVL.